The T cell receptor beta chain described here comes from a study of blood T cell repertoires in COVID-19. Turning to the study itself: Both acute and convalescent COVID-19 samples were obtained from the United States, Italy and Spain.

Patients in Seattle were enrolled during active infection, then followed longitudinally. V shed 0 bases and J shed 1 base, with 7 bases lying between them. Germline V gene sequence: CDR1 SGHTS, CDR2 YDEGEE. CDR3 length: 14 amino acids. Produced via immunoSEQ multiplex PCR; TCRdb's table is partial and in-frame only. The sample holds around 400,000 clones, about 90% seen once. Source material: peripheral blood. The receptor's source is an older woman with COVID-19, enrolled during active disease. The gene calls are TRBV5-8 and TRBJ2-5; D gene ambiguous. This chain's CDR3 is CASSLEPTQETQYF. Here the CDR3 DNA reads TGTGCCAGCAGCTTGGAGCCAACCCAAGAGACCCAGTACTTC. The full variable domain, its missing parts supplied by reference TRBV5-8 and TRBJ2-5, is EAGVTQSPTHLIKTRGQQATLRCSPISGHTSVYWYQQALGLGLQFLLWYDEGEERNRGNFPPRFSGRQFPNYSSELNVNALELEDSALYLCASSLEPTQETQYFGPGTRLLVL.